Sequencing of this TCR beta chain was carried out in a study of cytomegalovirus exposure and HLA in healthy donors. Points from the study as a whole: A later analysis showed TCR association rates differing by HLA locus, peaking at DRB1 and lowest at HLA-C.

The V and J ends lost 7 bases and 5 bases respectively, with 14 bases between them. There are 13 residues in the CDR3. Germline CDR1 reads LGHNT; CDR2 reads FRNRAP. Worth noting for this clone: Antigen unknown.

PCR used 60 Vbeta primers and 13 Jbeta primers. Data came from immunoSEQ multiplex PCR; TCRdb stores just in-frame clones and leaves some out. Altogether 140,000 or so clones are present, about 74% being singletons, with the ten largest covering roughly 4.5%. The receptor's source is a man aged 18 to 30 in good health and CMV-seropositive. The material sequenced was PBMCs. The genes are TRBV12-5 and TRBJ2-5; maybe TRBD1 (6 bases). The CDR3 is CASANRVQETQYF. The CDR3 region has the DNA TGTGCTAGTGCCAACAGGGTTCAGGAGACCCAGTACTTC.